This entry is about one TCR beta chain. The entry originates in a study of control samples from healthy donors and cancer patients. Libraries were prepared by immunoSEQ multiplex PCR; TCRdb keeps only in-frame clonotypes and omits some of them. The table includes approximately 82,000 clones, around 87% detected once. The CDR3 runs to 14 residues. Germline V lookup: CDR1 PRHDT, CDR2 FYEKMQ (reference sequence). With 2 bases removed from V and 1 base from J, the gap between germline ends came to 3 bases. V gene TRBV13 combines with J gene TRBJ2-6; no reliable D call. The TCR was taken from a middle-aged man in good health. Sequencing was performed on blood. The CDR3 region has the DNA TGTGCCAGCAGCTTAATGTCTGGGGCCAACGTCCTGACTTTC. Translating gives CASSLMSGANVLTF.